Listed below are T cell receptor beta chains from one sample, sequenced in a study of T-cell memory formation after mild COVID-19. Each CDR3 protein is one row after TCRdb ran MiXCR on the 5' RACE reads. The profile shows around 300,000 distinct CDR3 sequences, roughly an eighth of them singletons. Sample: PBMCs or a T cell subset sorted from them (not recorded which). Source of these receptors: a young man who had mild COVID-19 (a few samples of this study predate the infection). Cell type and time point are not known. CDR3s include the opening cysteine and the closing phenylalanine or tryptophan. D genes are given only for firm matches. Clone size is not always given. Where it is, it says once, few, many or a class for expanded clones.

J gene: TRBJ2-3; V gene: TRBV5-1; D gene: -; clone size: many; CDR3 length: 17; CDR3 protein: CASSLADLGWGTDTQYF; CDR3 DNA: TGCGCCAGCAGCTTGGCGGACCTGGGGTGGGGCACAGATACGCAGTATTTT
J gene: TRBJ2-7; V gene: TRBV5-1; D gene: -; clone size: -; CDR3 length: 13; CDR3 protein: CASSLQERDEQYF; CDR3 DNA: TGCGCCAGCAGCTTGCAGGAGAGAGACGAGCAGTACTTC
J gene: TRBJ2-1; V gene: TRBV5-1; D gene: TRBD1; clone size: few; CDR3 length: 15; CDR3 protein: CASDSGDRGLYEQFF; CDR3 DNA: TGCGCCAGCGACTCCGGGGACAGGGGGCTGTATGAGCAGTTCTTC
J gene: TRBJ1-2; V gene: TRBV4-1; D gene: -; clone size: few; CDR3 length: 15; CDR3 protein: CASSPEAFFNYGYTF; CDR3 DNA: TGCGCCAGCAGCCCCGAGGCATTTTTCAACTATGGCTACACCTTC
J gene: TRBJ1-1; V gene: TRBV11-3; D gene: -; clone size: -; CDR3 length: 12; CDR3 protein: CASKSPGTEAFF; CDR3 DNA: TGTGCCAGCAAATCCCCGGGCACAGAAGCTTTCTTT
J gene: TRBJ2-1; V gene: TRBV5-1; D gene: -; clone size: few; CDR3 length: 15; CDR3 protein: CASSLAGHPYNEQFF; CDR3 DNA: TGCGCCAGCAGCTTGGCGGGACACCCCTACAATGAGCAGTTCTTC
J gene: TRBJ1-2; V gene: TRBV7-8; D gene: TRBD1; clone size: -; CDR3 length: 15; CDR3 protein: CASSPLVKGAHGYTF; CDR3 DNA: TGTGCCAGCAGCCCTCTTGTGAAGGGGGCCCACGGCTACACCTTC
J gene: TRBJ2-1; V gene: TRBV24-1; D gene: TRBD1; clone size: few; CDR3 length: 15; CDR3 protein: CATSDLRDRGYEQFF; CDR3 DNA: TGTGCCACCAGTGATCTCCGGGACAGGGGATATGAGCAGTTCTTC
J gene: TRBJ2-5; V gene: TRBV5-1; D gene: TRBD2; clone size: many; CDR3 length: 15; CDR3 protein: CASSLSSGNQETQYF; CDR3 DNA: TGCGCCAGCAGCTTGTCTAGCGGTAACCAAGAGACCCAGTACTTC
J gene: TRBJ1-1; V gene: TRBV9; D gene: -; clone size: -; CDR3 length: 14; CDR3 protein: CASSPRQEHREAFF; CDR3 DNA: TGTGCCAGCAGCCCTCGACAGGAGCATAGAGAAGCTTTCTTT
J gene: TRBJ2-7; V gene: TRBV10-3; D gene: -; clone size: few; CDR3 length: 14; CDR3 protein: CAIGPAGSSYEQYF; CDR3 DNA: TGTGCCATCGGTCCGGCGGGGAGCTCCTACGAGCAGTACTTC
J gene: TRBJ2-5; V gene: TRBV4-1; D gene: -; clone size: -; CDR3 length: 15; CDR3 protein: CASSQARGLEETQYF; CDR3 DNA: TGCGCCAGCAGCCAAGCACGGGGGCTGGAAGAGACCCAGTACTTC
J gene: TRBJ2-1; V gene: TRBV9; D gene: -; clone size: -; CDR3 length: 13; CDR3 protein: CASSSWAGNEQFF; CDR3 DNA: TGTGCCAGCAGCTCGTGGGCAGGGAATGAGCAGTTCTTC
J gene: TRBJ1-1; V gene: TRBV7-9; D gene: -; clone size: few; CDR3 length: 15; CDR3 protein: CASSAVTGYLAEAFF; CDR3 DNA: TGTGCCAGCAGCGCGGTGACAGGATATTTAGCTGAAGCTTTCTTT
J gene: TRBJ2-5; V gene: TRBV27; D gene: -; clone size: few; CDR3 length: 13; CDR3 protein: CASSRGYEETQYF; CDR3 DNA: TGTGCCAGCTCAAGGGGGTATGAAGAGACCCAGTACTTC
J gene: TRBJ2-2; V gene: TRBV6-6; D gene: TRBD1; clone size: few; CDR3 length: 19; CDR3 protein: CASSYFRGPGQGHTGELFF; CDR3 DNA: TGTGCCAGCAGTTACTTTAGGGGACCGGGACAGGGTCACACCGGGGAGCTGTTTTTT
J gene: TRBJ2-2; V gene: TRBV5-1; D gene: -; clone size: -; CDR3 length: 15; CDR3 protein: CASSRDSPNTGELFF; CDR3 DNA: TGCGCCAGCAGCCGGGACTCCCCGAACACCGGGGAGCTGTTTTTT
J gene: TRBJ2-3; V gene: TRBV25-1; D gene: -; clone size: few; CDR3 length: 15; CDR3 protein: CASSSSVERTDTQYF; CDR3 DNA: TGTGCCAGCAGCTCTAGCGTGGAGAGAACAGATACGCAGTATTTT
J gene: TRBJ1-1; V gene: TRBV5-1; D gene: -; clone size: many; CDR3 length: 14; CDR3 protein: CASSLDSLGAEAFF; CDR3 DNA: TGCGCCAGCAGCTTGGACAGCCTCGGGGCTGAAGCTTTCTTT
J gene: TRBJ1-1; V gene: TRBV12-3/TRBV12-4; D gene: TRBD1; clone size: few; CDR3 length: 14; CDR3 protein: CASSWWTGNTEAFF; CDR3 DNA: TGTGCCAGCAGTTGGTGGACAGGGAACACTGAAGCTTTCTTT
J gene: TRBJ1-1; V gene: TRBV4-3; D gene: TRBD1; clone size: -; CDR3 length: 14; CDR3 protein: CASSQGQGRSEAFF; CDR3 DNA: TGCGCCAGCAGCCAAGGACAGGGAAGGTCTGAAGCTTTCTTT
J gene: TRBJ1-6; V gene: TRBV11-2; D gene: -; clone size: -; CDR3 length: 13; CDR3 protein: CASSTQSRSPLHF; CDR3 DNA: TGTGCCAGCAGCACACAATCGCGTTCACCCCTCCACTTT
J gene: TRBJ2-1; V gene: TRBV25-1; D gene: TRBD2; clone size: few; CDR3 length: 15; CDR3 protein: CASSANRGGNNEQFF; CDR3 DNA: TGTGCCAGCAGTGCCAACCGCGGGGGAAACAATGAGCAGTTCTTC
J gene: TRBJ2-5; V gene: TRBV4-3; D gene: TRBD1; clone size: many; CDR3 length: 16; CDR3 protein: CASSQYRQGLGETQYF; CDR3 DNA: TGCGCCAGCAGCCAATATCGACAGGGGCTAGGAGAGACCCAGTACTTC
J gene: TRBJ2-1; V gene: TRBV7-9; D gene: -; clone size: few; CDR3 length: 17; CDR3 protein: CASSLATGLSSYNEQFF; CDR3 DNA: TGTGCCAGCAGCTTAGCTACCGGACTGAGCTCCTACAATGAGCAGTTCTTC
J gene: TRBJ1-1; V gene: TRBV20-1; D gene: -; clone size: many; CDR3 length: 12; CDR3 protein: CSARPQNTEAFF; CDR3 DNA: TGCAGTGCTAGACCACAGAACACTGAAGCTTTCTTT
J gene: TRBJ1-6; V gene: TRBV5-1; D gene: TRBD1; clone size: few; CDR3 length: 15; CDR3 protein: CASSLTTGSNSPLHF; CDR3 DNA: TGCGCCAGCAGCTTGACGACAGGGTCCAATTCACCCCTCCACTTT
J gene: TRBJ2-5; V gene: TRBV7-2; D gene: TRBD2; clone size: -; CDR3 length: 13; CDR3 protein: CAAAAGGFGTQYF; CDR3 DNA: TGTGCCGCCGCCGCGGGGGGGTTTGGGACCCAGTACTTC
J gene: TRBJ2-7; V gene: TRBV5-8; D gene: -; clone size: once; CDR3 length: 12; CDR3 protein: CASSLPGAAQYF; CDR3 DNA: TGTGCCAGCAGCCTCCCGGGGGCCGCGCAGTACTTC
J gene: TRBJ2-3; V gene: TRBV5-6; D gene: -; clone size: few; CDR3 length: 15; CDR3 protein: CASSFWGEGTDTQYF; CDR3 DNA: TGTGCCAGCAGCTTTTGGGGAGAGGGAACAGATACGCAGTATTTT
J gene: TRBJ2-5; V gene: TRBV3-1; D gene: TRBD2; clone size: many; CDR3 length: 13; CDR3 protein: CASSQRGQETQYF; CDR3 DNA: TGCGCCAGCAGCCAGCGGGGGCAAGAGACCCAGTACTTC
J gene: TRBJ2-1; V gene: TRBV5-1; D gene: TRBD1; clone size: -; CDR3 length: 14; CDR3 protein: CASSLEVTGVEQFF; CDR3 DNA: TGCGCCAGCAGCTTGGAGGTCACAGGGGTGGAGCAGTTCTTC
J gene: TRBJ1-1; V gene: TRBV5-5; D gene: -; clone size: -; CDR3 length: 14; CDR3 protein: CASSLVGGWAEAFF; CDR3 DNA: TGTGCCAGCAGCTTGGTTGGTGGTTGGGCTGAAGCTTTCTTT
J gene: TRBJ2-3; V gene: TRBV7-2; D gene: -; clone size: -; CDR3 length: 14; CDR3 protein: CASSYWAGTDTQYF; CDR3 DNA: TGTGCCAGCAGTTATTGGGCGGGGACAGATACGCAGTATTTT
J gene: TRBJ1-2; V gene: TRBV9; D gene: -; clone size: -; CDR3 length: 15; CDR3 protein: CASSPGPGGDYGYTF; CDR3 DNA: TGTGCCAGCAGCCCAGGGCCGGGAGGAGACTATGGCTACACCTTC